This T cell receptor (beta chain) was captured in a study of blood T cell repertoires in COVID-19. Study summary: Researchers got acute and convalescent COVID-19 samples from the United States, Italy and Spain. From T cells, B-cell-depleted T cells, or PBMCs came the material, which was cDNA or gDNA.

The CDR3 has 13 residues. Original processing methods: How many nucleated cells were present was estimated from reference gene primer amplification. Repertoires were generated with immunoSEQ multiplex PCR, while TCRdb's copy carries only in-frame clones and drops some. That table gives V, J and clone size, and the DNA gave D and trimming. The sample records approximately 300,000 clones, about nine tenths being singletons. All recovered Cohort 3 donors got two negative PCRs, got clearance, or saw symptom resolution. The sequencing input was PBMCs or T cells enriched from blood (not recorded which). The chain links TRBV1 to TRBJ1-2. TRBV1 represents a pseudogene. The TCR originated in a man aged 55 to 70 who had recovered from COVID-19. CDR3 nucleotide sequence: TGCACCAGCAGCCGTGCAGAGGTCTATGGCTACACCTTC. Protein sequence: CTSSRAEVYGYTF.